These 5 T cell receptor beta chains were all obtained from the same sample, sequenced in a study of shared clonotypes between healthy human individuals. Only CD45RO-negative cells positively selected for CCR7 counted as naive CD8 cells, so terminally differentiated effector memory CD45RA+ cells were excluded. The assay was immunoSEQ multiplex PCR, and TCRdb's table has in-frame clones only and misses some. The sample lists roughly 590,000 clones; roughly 95% were seen once. The sample consisted of naive CD8+ T cells sorted from blood. All receptors derive from a woman in her twenties or thirties in good health.

The gene calls are TRBV19 and TRBJ2-7, with 7 nucleotides matching TRBD1. Per germline, CDR1 LNHDA and CDR2 SQIVND (reference sequence). This CDR3 region has 14 residues. The ends lost 5 bases at V and 7 bases at J; junction bases unmatched: 11. This CDR3 reads CASSADRDRGEQYF. The DNA of the CDR3 is TGTGCCAGTAGTGCTGACAGGGACCGTGGAGAGCAGTACTTC.

The chain uses TRBV19 and TRBJ2-7; 8 bases fit TRBD1. This CDR3 has 14 residues. The V segment lost 5 bases and the J segment 4 bases; nucleotides outside the gene matches: 7. Germline CDR1 and CDR2: LNHDA and SQIVND (reference sequence). The CDR3 spells CASSSGQGGYEQYF. As DNA, the CDR3 is TGTGCCAGTAGTTCCGGACAGGGCGGGTACGAGCAGTACTTC. Full variable domain (remainder filled in from reference TRBV19 and TRBJ2-7): DGGITQSPKYLFRKEGQNVTLSCEQNLNHDAMYWYRQDPGQGLRLIYYSQIVNDFQKGDIAEGYSVSREKKESFPLTVTSAQKNPTAFYLCASSSGQGGYEQYFGPGTRLTVT.

In DNA, the CDR3 is TGTGCCAGCAGCGATTACACAGATACGCAGTATTTT. Amino acids: CASSDYTDTQYF. The rearrangement joins TRBV2 to TRBJ2-3; D ambiguous. Trimming shortened V by 6 bases and J by 2 bases, and 6 bases separated the two germline ends. The CDR3 contains 12 residues. CDR1 SNHLY and CDR2 FYNNEI come from the germline V gene.

The rearrangement joins TRBV4-1 to TRBJ2-1; TRBD2 agrees at 12 bases. Unmatched junction bases numbered 9, after V lost 1 base and J lost 8 bases. Per germline, CDR1 MGHRA and CDR2 YSYEKL. The CDR3 loop spans 17 amino acids. The CDR3: CASSQGTSGMIFYEQFF. The CDR3 DNA sequence: TGCGCCAGCAGCCAAGGGACTAGCGGGATGATTTTCTATGAGCAGTTCTTC.

J is TRBJ2-3 and V is TRBV5-1; the D is unclear. Germline V gene lookup returns CDR1 SGHRS and CDR2 YFSETQ. Trimming took 5 bases from V and 2 from J, leaving 21 bases between them. The CDR3 runs to 17 residues. The CDR3 region has the DNA TGCGCCAGCAGGATCAAGGGTACGGTGGTGAACACAGATACGCAGTATTTT. It specifies CASRIKGTVVNTDTQYF.